This T cell receptor beta chain was recorded in a study of tumor-infiltrating T cells and Merkel cell polyomavirus. Overall study: The T cells studied were KLL-specific CD8+ cells against Merkel polyomavirus. Patients at varying disease stages had median approximately 2.6-year follow-up, range 1.1–6.0.

All patients' tumors stained robustly positive for Merkel cell polyomavirus Large T antigen by immunohistochemistry. With 0 bases clipped from V and 6 bases from J, the junction kept 6 bases outside the gene matches. The V gene's germline CDR1 is MNHEY and CDR2 SVGAGI. This CDR3 has 16 amino acids. Clones were read by immunoSEQ multiplex PCR, and TCRdb kept only the in-frame ones, dropping some. The sample has more than 20,000 clones, 70% to 90% seen once; the top ten hold about 2.7%. On this clone: What it binds is not known.

Regarding the study as a whole: Among 397 unique KLL-specific TRB sequences, only one clonotype was public.

The gene calls are TRBV6-5 and TRBJ2-2, with TRBD2 identical over 8 bases. The origin of this receptor is a man between 50 and 59 years old with Merkel cell carcinoma. Sequenced input: lymph node tissue. CDR3 bases: TGTGCCAGCAGTTACTCGGCGGGAGGTCTGGCCGGGGAGCTGTTTTTT. Translating it yields CASSYSAGGLAGELFF.